The following is a T cell receptor beta chain sequence with its context. Its antigen is as yet unknown. This entry belongs to a study of T cell clonotyping in hematopoietic cell transplantation. Sequenced by immunoSEQ multiplex PCR; TCRdb stores in-frame clones only, minus some. Of 15,000 or so clones in the sample, 60% to 75% were seen once. Study-wide results and limits: Graft donor and pretransplant recipient Inverse Simpson Index values predicted broader posttransplant TCR diversity.

V lost 3 bases to trimming and J lost 4 bases, with 13 bases between them. Looked up from germline, CDR1 is SGHDN and CDR2 is FVKESK. This CDR3 has 16 residues. The chain is built from TRBV14 and TRBJ2-6, with D perhaps assigned TRBD1 or TRBD2 (5 bases each). Sequenced: peripheral blood mononuclear cells. The sequence was obtained from a woman in her sixties or seventies in good health. Some clones in this sample may be carry-over from other donors' samples. CDR3 loop: CASSHPWGSGANVLTF. The CDR3 bases are TGTGCCAGCAGCCATCCTTGGGGGAGCGGGGCCAACGTCCTGACTTTC. Together with reference TRBV14 and TRBJ2-6, the CDR3 gives the full variable domain: EAGVTQFPSHSVIEKGQTVTLRCDPISGHDNLYWYRRVMGKEIKFLLHFVKESKQDESGMPNNRFLAERTGGTYSTLKVQPAELEDSGVYFCASSHPWGSGANVLTFGAGSRLTVL.